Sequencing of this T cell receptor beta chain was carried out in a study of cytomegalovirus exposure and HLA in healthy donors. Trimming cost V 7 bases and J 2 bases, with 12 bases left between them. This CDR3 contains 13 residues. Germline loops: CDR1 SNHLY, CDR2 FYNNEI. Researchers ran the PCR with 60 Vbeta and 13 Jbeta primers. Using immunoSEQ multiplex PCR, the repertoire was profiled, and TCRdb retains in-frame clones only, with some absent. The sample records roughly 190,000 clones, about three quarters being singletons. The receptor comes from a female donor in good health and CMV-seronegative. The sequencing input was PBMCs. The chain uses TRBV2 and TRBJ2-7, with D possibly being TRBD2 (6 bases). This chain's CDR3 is CASTAGRTYEQYF. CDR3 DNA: TGTGCCAGCACGGCGGGGCGAACCTACGAGCAGTACTTC.